The 19 T cell receptor beta chains below were found in one sample sequenced in a study of long-term antiretroviral therapy in people with HIV. The assay used was immunoSEQ (version v3.0), run at survey level. Measured with immunoSEQ multiplex PCR; TCRdb has only the in-frame clones, and not every one. This table has some 25,000 clones, roughly 80% appearing once. The source was unsorted PBMCs, collected 0.7 years before starting antiretroviral therapy. The source of these receptors is a young man with HIV.

This chain joins TRBV30 and TRBJ2-7; TRBD1 agrees at 7 bases. J was trimmed by 2 bases and V by 8 bases; bases with no gene match: 9. Germline assignment: CDR1 GTSNPN and CDR2 SVGIG (reference sequence). This CDR3 spans 13 amino acids. The CDR3 nucleotides are TGTGCCGGCGCCCGGCAGGGGGCCTACGAGCAGTACTTC. It yields the protein CAGARQGAYEQYF.

This clone occurred once. The genes are TRBV7-6 and TRBJ2-1; 8 bases line up with TRBD1. Per the germline V gene, CDR1 is SGHVS and CDR2 is FNYEAQ. J was trimmed by 2 bases and V by 8 bases; bases with no gene match: 8. The CDR3 extends over 15 amino acids. The DNA of the CDR3 is TGTGCCAGCGCAAAGGACAGGGCCACCTACAATGAGCAGTTCTTC. Translating it yields CASAKDRATYNEQFF.

The rearrangement joins TRBV7-9 to TRBJ1-1; D gene unclear. This CDR3 contains 12 residues. V was cut by 2 bases and J by 5 bases, with 6 bases left in between. Germline V lookup: CDR1 SEHNR, CDR2 FQNEAQ (reference sequence). The CDR3 region has the DNA TGTGCCAGCAGCTTAACCGGGACTGAAGCTTTCTTT. Its protein is CASSLTGTEAFF.

V usage is TRBV28 and J usage is TRBJ2-3, with D maybe TRBD2 (9 bases). Trimming stripped 3 bases from V and 0 bases from J, with 19 bases between. Germline CDR1 is MDHEN and CDR2 is SYDVKM. The CDR3 has 18 residues. CDR3 bases: TGTGCCAGCAGTTTCGGGACAGGCACTAGCGGGAGCACAGATACGCAGTATTTT. Amino acids: CASSFGTGTSGSTDTQYF.

The V call is TRBV9, the J call TRBJ2-5; D might be TRBD1 (6 bases). This CDR3 comprises 15 residues. The V and J ends lost 3 bases and 3 bases respectively, with 15 bases between them. CDR1 and CDR2 from the germline V gene are SGDLS and YYNGEE. The CDR3 loop reads CASSEGVGRKETQYF. DNA for the CDR3: TGTGCCAGCAGCGAGGGGGTGGGAAGGAAAGAGACCCAGTACTTC.

The rearrangement uses TRBV13 and TRBJ1-6, with 7 bases identical to TRBD1. The CDR3 spans 16 residues. Germline V lookup: CDR1 PRHDT, CDR2 FYEKMQ (reference sequence). V shed 3 bases and J 9 bases; nucleotides not matched to a gene: 11. The CDR3 region has the DNA TGTGCCAGCAGCTTCGCGCAGGGGGGTCGTAGTTCACCCCTCCACTTT. It translates to CASSFAQGGRSSPLHF.

The chain links TRBV5-1 to TRBJ2-6; 9 positions match TRBD1. V dropped 1 base and J dropped 0; count of bases not matched to a gene: 14. CDR1 and CDR2 from the germline V gene are SGHRS and YFSETQ. The CDR3 is 21 amino acids. The CDR3: CASSLTFTTGGISSGANVLTF. The CDR3, as DNA: TGCGCCAGCAGCTTGACATTCACGACAGGGGGAATATCCTCTGGGGCCAACGTCCTGACTTTC.

V usage is TRBV15 and J usage is TRBJ1-2; the match to TRBD1 covers 8 bases. The V gene's germline CDR1 is LNHNV and CDR2 YYDKDF (reference sequence). The CDR3 spans 16 residues. V shed 4 bases, J shed 6 bases, and the junction held 13 bases outside the gene matches. The CDR3 nucleotides are TGTGCCACCAGCACCTATATATGGACAGGGCGCGATGGCTACACCTTC. The encoded protein is CATSTYIWTGRDGYTF.

V gene TRBV6-5 combines with J gene TRBJ2-1; 9 nucleotides match TRBD1. The CDR3 has 15 amino acids. Germline V CDR1 and CDR2: MNHEY, SVGAGI. V was clipped by 3 bases and J by 4 bases; unmatched bases: 4. CDR3 coding DNA: TGTGCCAGCAGTTATAAGGGGACAGGGTACAATGAGCAGTTCTTC. Its translation: CASSYKGTGYNEQFF.

The chain carries TRBV5-1 and TRBJ1-1; D possibly corresponds to TRBD1 (6 bases). V lost 2 bases to trimming and J lost 4 bases, with 9 bases between them. The CDR3 runs 13 residues. Germline V gene lookup returns CDR1 SGHRS and CDR2 YFSETQ. This CDR3 reads CASSLGGSTEAFF. The CDR3 nucleotides are TGCGCCAGCAGCTTAGGGGGTAGCACTGAAGCTTTCTTT.

In its sample, this clone was seen a few times. The V gene is TRBV7-9, the J gene TRBJ1-6, with a weak D call TRBD1 (5 bases). The germline CDR1 and CDR2 sequences are SEHNR and FQNEAQ (reference sequence). V was cut by 5 bases and J by 7 bases, with 9 bases left in between. The CDR3 is made up of 13 amino acids. CDR3 bases: TGTGCCAGCAGCGAACGACAGAATTCACCCCTCCACTTT. It codes for CASSERQNSPLHF.

This clone was observed once. This sequence joins TRBV5-1 and TRBJ1-1; D gene ambiguous. CDR3 size: 13 residues. Per the germline V gene, CDR1 is SGHRS and CDR2 is YFSETQ. With 6 bases removed from V and 0 bases from J, the gap between germline ends came to 9 bases. The CDR3 loop reads CASKGMMNTEAFF. The CDR3 DNA follows: TGCGCCAGCAAGGGCATGATGAACACTGAAGCTTTCTTT.

The V call is TRBV5-1, the J call TRBJ2-7; 7 bases are a match to TRBD1. Germline CDR1 and CDR2: SGHRS and YFSETQ. The CDR3 contains 15 residues. The J segment lost 7 bases and the V segment lost 1 base, leaving 11 bases of the junction unmatched. The CDR3 here is CASSLIRDSGLEQYF. The CDR3 region has the DNA TGCGCCAGCAGCTTGATCCGGGACAGCGGCTTGGAGCAGTACTTC.

J is TRBJ2-5 and V is TRBV28; D possibly matches TRBD1 or TRBD2 (6 bases each). The germline V gene encodes CDR1 MDHEN and CDR2 SYDVKM. V was cut by 7 bases and J by 6 bases, with 18 bases left in between. CDR3 size: 14 residues. CDR3 nucleotide sequence: TGTGCCAGCACCACCTTCAAGGGGGGTCAGACCCAGTACTTC. As protein: CASTTFKGGQTQYF.

The J gene is TRBJ2-2, the V gene TRBV9, with 14 bases fitting TRBD2. This CDR3 is built from 19 residues. V shed 4 bases, J shed 1 base, and the junction held 9 bases outside the gene matches. Germline V gene sequence: CDR1 SGDLS, CDR2 YYNGEE. The CDR3 sequence is CASSFRLAGGTKNTGELFF. CDR3 coding DNA: TGTGCCAGCAGCTTCCGACTAGCGGGAGGGACTAAGAACACCGGGGAGCTGTTTTTT. Using reference TRBV9 and TRBJ2-2 for the parts outside the CDR3, the full variable domain is DSGVTQTPKHLITATGQRVTLRCSPRSGDLSVYWYQQSLDQGLQFLIQYYNGEERAKGNILERFSAQQFPDLHSELNLSSLELGDSALYFCASSFRLAGGTKNTGELFFGEGSRLTVL.

The chain joins TRBV30 to TRBJ2-1; 7 nucleotides agree with TRBD2. Germline V CDR1 and CDR2: GTSNPN, SVGIG (reference sequence). CDR3 length: 16 amino acids. V was clipped by 4 bases and J by 4 bases; unmatched bases: 13. For the CDR3, the DNA is TGTGCCTGGATCCCCTTTGGCGGGGGACTTTACAATGAGCAGTTCTTC. It is translated as CAWIPFGGGLYNEQFF.

This rearrangement joins TRBV6-5 to TRBJ2-7; the D gene is possibly TRBD1 (5 bases). Germline V gene lookup returns CDR1 MNHEY and CDR2 SVGAGI. CDR3 size: 13 residues. The V end was cut by 6 bases, the J end by 3 bases, with 12 bases between. The CDR3 coding sequence is TGTGCCAGCAGCCAGGGATGGGACTACGAGCAGTACTTC. Encoded protein: CASSQGWDYEQYF.

On this clone itself: Other DNA sequences in the sample encode the same CDR3. The chain joins TRBV5-1 to TRBJ2-1; weak D call: TRBD1 (6 bases). The CDR3 spans 11 residues. Trimming removed 2 bases at V and 10 bases at J, with 7 bases between. The germline V gene encodes CDR1 SGHRS and CDR2 YFSETQ. DNA for the CDR3: TGCGCCAGCAGCTTAGGACAGGAGCAGTTCTTC. It encodes CASSLGQEQFF.

This sequence joins TRBV11-3 and TRBJ2-1, with 9 bases aligning to TRBD1. This CDR3 has 17 residues. Per germline, CDR1 SGHNT and CDR2 YENEEA. V dropped 3 bases and J dropped 4; count of bases not matched to a gene: 10. The CDR3 nucleotides are TGTGCCAGCAGCTTGGGAGGGGGACAGGGAGAATACAATGAGCAGTTCTTC. Translated: CASSLGGGQGEYNEQFF.